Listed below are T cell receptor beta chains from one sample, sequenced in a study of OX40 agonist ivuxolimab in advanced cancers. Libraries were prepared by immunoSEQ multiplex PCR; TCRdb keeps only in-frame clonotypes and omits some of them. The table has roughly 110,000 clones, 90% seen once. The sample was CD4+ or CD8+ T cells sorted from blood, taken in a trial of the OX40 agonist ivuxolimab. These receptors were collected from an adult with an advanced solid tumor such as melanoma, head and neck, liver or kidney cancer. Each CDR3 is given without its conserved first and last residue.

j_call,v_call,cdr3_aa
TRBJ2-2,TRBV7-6,ASSLGQWNTGELF
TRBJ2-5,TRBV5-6,ASSADSTWRPQY
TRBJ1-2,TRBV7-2,ASGTLRVRGYT
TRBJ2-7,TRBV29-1,SVVPGLAYEQY
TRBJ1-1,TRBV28,ASSFFGKAGNTEAF
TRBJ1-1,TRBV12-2,ASRFGRLRPLETEAF
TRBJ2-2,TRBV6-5,ASSSTANTGELF
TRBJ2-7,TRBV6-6,ASSRYWSGGYEQY
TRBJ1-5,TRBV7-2,ASSTDTFSNQPQH
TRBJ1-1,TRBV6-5,ASSPRGGNTEAF
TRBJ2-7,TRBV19,ASSRGQGTYEQY
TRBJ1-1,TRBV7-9,ASSIRTVNTEAF
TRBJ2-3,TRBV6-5,ASSYSGQATQY
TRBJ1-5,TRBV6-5,ASGGRSGNQPQH
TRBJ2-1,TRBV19,ASSIMLAGSNEQF
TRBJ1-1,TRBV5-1,ASRRGFDTEAF
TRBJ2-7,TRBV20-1,SAKPSYEQY
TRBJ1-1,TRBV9,ASSADTEAF
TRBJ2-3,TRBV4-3,ASSQGAGGGRTDTQY
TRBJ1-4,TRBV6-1,ASSPDRTREKLF
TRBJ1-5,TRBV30,AWSQKANQPQH
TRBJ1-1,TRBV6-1,ASSEAKAGGMNTEAF
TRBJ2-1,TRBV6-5,ASSYSHRGQF
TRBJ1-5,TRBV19,ASSISREDGQPQH
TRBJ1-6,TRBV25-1,ASSGTGEGNSPLH
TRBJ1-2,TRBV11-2,ASSLESQGAVGYT
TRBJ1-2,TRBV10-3,AITPDRTDYGYT